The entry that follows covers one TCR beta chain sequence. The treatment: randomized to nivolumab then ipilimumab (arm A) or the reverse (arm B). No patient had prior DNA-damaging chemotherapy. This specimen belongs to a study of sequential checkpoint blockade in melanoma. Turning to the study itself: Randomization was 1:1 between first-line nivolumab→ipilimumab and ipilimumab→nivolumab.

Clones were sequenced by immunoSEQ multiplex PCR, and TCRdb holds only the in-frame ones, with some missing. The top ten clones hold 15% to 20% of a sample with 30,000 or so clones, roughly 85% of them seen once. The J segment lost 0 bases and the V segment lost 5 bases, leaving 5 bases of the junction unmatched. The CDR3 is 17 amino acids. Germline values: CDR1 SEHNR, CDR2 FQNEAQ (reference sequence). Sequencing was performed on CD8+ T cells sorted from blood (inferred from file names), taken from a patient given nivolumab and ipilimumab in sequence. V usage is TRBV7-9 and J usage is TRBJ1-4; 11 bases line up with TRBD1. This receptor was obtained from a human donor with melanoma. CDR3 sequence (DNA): TGTGCCAGCAGCCCCGGGACAGGGGGTTCAACTAATGAAAAACTGTTTTTT. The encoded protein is CASSPGTGGSTNEKLFF.